This T cell receptor (beta chain) appears in the sequencing data of a study of blood T cell repertoires in COVID-19 (dated by TCRdb to the early 2020s). The study in broad terms: The collaborator samples originated in the United States, Italy and Spain and spanned the acute and convalescent phases of COVID-19. The repertoires were released in a freely available public database intended as a resource for research on the immune response to SARS-CoV-2. The prospective study material was composed of cDNA or gDNA derived from T cells, B-cell-depleted T cells, or PBMCs. Where available, HLA class I and class II types were taken from metadata supplied by the sample provider and were not determined by assay-based typing. The samples were drawn from two sources: the first 160 participants of the ongoing ImmuneRACE study, and about 1,300 subjects contributed by 6 global collaborators. The dataset comprised deeply sampled blood TCRbeta repertoires from subjects exposed to, actively infected with, or recovered from COVID-19. Nearly every sample came with metadata listing a de-identified subject ID, COVID-19 status, age in years and sex.

The collaborating institutions used their own protocols to collect whole blood in K2EDTA tubes. Collaborator samples were shipped for TCRbeta analysis as frozen whole blood, isolated PBMCs, or DNA extracted from either sample type. Overall study results and their limits: The quantity of clinical and demographic metadata differed by source and by participant and was supplied without curation.

TCRbeta CDR3 regions were amplified from genomic DNA by means of the immunoSEQ Assay, a bias-controlled multiplex PCR. The paper's data handling went like this. Within the assay, amplification of reference gene primers was used to estimate how many nucleated cells each sample contained. To quantify the absolute abundance of each unique TCRbeta CDR3 rearrangement, sequence reads were collapsed and filtered. For each sample, productive Simpson clonality was calculated by taking the square root of Simpson's diversity index across productive rearrangements. In its TCRdb copy, this immuneACCESS table keeps in-frame sequences only and misses some clones. Where compared with another copy, unresolved V genes explain less than half of these, and the others have no known cause. The DNA was the basis for D and trimming; V, J and clone size are from that table. In this sample the table shows under 300,000 clones, about 68% of which occur a single time. The biggest ten clones account for 3% to 3.5% of the sample.

V and J are trimmed by 1 base and 3 bases, and the gene matches miss 1 base of the junction. CDR1 and CDR2 are read off the germline V gene as SNHLY and FYNNEI. There are 14 amino acids in the CDR3, from cysteine to phenylalanine inclusive. Here the CDR3 DNA is all that survives: 42 bases in frame from base 1. A note on this clone: It has no known antigen specificity. One base away there is no much larger clone; base qualities are not given.

This TCR came from an elderly woman with acute or convalescent COVID-19. The chain employs TRBV2 and TRBJ1-1; a stretch of 8 junction bases matches TRBD1. The sample comprised peripheral blood. The CDR3 has the sequence CASSEVTGDTEAFF. Read as DNA, the sequence is TGTGCCAGCAGTGAAGTGACAGGGGACACTGAAGCTTTCTTT.